This note documents a single T cell receptor beta chain sequence. The antigen is not known. This CDR3 is 16 amino acids long. Germline values: CDR1 SGHRS, CDR2 YFSETQ. Trimming removed 0 bases at V and 6 bases at J, with 17 bases between. This specimen belongs to a study of cytomegalovirus exposure and HLA in healthy donors. Broader study findings: An analysis was carried out at a later point. It showed that HLA-associated TCR beta chains were more clonally expanded than equally common non-associated chains. Reportedly, fewer N-insertions than the approximately 690-donor mean appeared in an Asian-associated ancestry cluster in a later analysis.

Despite likely unrecorded immune exposures, the donors were nominally healthy at the time of sampling. The PCR made use of 60 Vbeta and 13 Jbeta primers. The repertoire was sequenced with immunoSEQ multiplex PCR; TCRdb's copy has only in-frame clones and lacks some. The profile shows fewer than 80,000 clones, roughly 77% of them singletons. The V and J genes are TRBV5-1 and TRBJ2-3; D is ambiguous. The source of this sequence is a woman aged 40 to 49 in good health and CMV-seropositive. What was sequenced was PBMCs. CDR3 region: CASSLAPEALTDTQYF. The DNA of the CDR3 is TGCGCCAGCAGCTTGGCTCCTGAGGCTCTCACGGATACGCAGTATTTT.